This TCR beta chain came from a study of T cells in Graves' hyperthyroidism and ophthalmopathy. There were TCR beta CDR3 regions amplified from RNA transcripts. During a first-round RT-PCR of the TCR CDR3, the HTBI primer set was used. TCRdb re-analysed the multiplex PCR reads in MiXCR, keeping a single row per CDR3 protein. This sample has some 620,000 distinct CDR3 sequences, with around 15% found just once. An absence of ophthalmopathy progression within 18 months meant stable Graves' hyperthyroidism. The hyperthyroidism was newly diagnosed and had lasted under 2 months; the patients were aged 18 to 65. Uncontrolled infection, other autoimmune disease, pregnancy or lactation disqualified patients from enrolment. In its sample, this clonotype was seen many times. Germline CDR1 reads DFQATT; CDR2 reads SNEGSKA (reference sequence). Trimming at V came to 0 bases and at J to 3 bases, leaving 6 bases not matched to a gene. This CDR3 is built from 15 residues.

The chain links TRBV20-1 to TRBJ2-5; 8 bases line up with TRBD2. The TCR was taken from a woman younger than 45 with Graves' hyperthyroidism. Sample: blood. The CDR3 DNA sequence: TGCAGTGCTAGAGATTGGGGAGCGGGAGAAGAGACCCAGTACTTC. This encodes CSARDWGAGEETQYF.